The 17 T cell receptor beta chains below all came from one sample that was sequenced in a study of CD8 T cells in Susac syndrome. After extraction with the RNeasy kit, roughly 0.5 to 1 ug of the RNA was reverse transcribed using random hexamers. TCRdb passed the immunoSEQ multiplex PCR reads through MiXCR, listing each CDR3 protein once. The sample shows approximately 100,000 distinct CDR3 sequences, about 93% of them seen only once. The sequencing sample was made of CD4+ T cells from PBMCs. These receptors came from a human donor in good health.

This rearrangement joins TRBV27 to TRBJ2-6; the D is unclear. The CDR3 contains 17 residues. Germline V CDR1 and CDR2: MNHEY, SMNVEV (reference sequence). Trimming left V 2 bases short and J 0 bases short, with 11 bases between. The CDR3 coding sequence is TGTGCCAGCAGTTTAAGTGTTCTAGGCTCTGGGGCCAACGTCCTGACTTTC. Translated, it gives CASSLSVLGSGANVLTF.

The gene calls are TRBV7-9 and TRBJ2-1; tentative D call: TRBD1 (6 bases). There are 14 residues in the CDR3. V was pared by 1 base and J by 6 bases, with 10 bases between. CDR1 SEHNR and CDR2 FQNEAQ come from the germline V gene (reference sequence). DNA for the CDR3: TGTGCCAGCAGCTTAGGGACAGTGAGCAATGAGCAGTTCTTC. Amino acid sequence: CASSLGTVSNEQFF.

The genes are TRBV20-1 and TRBJ1-4, with unresolved D. The germline V gene has CDR1 DFQATT and CDR2 SNEGSKA (reference sequence). This CDR3 contains 14 residues. The germline V and J ends were trimmed by 6 bases and 5 bases, with 16 bases remaining between them. DNA for the CDR3: TGCAGTGCCCCAAGAAATGGACGAAATGAAAAACTGTTTTTT. Translated: CSAPRNGRNEKLFF.

The chain joins TRBV6-2 or TRBV6-3 to TRBJ1-2; D not certain. This CDR3 region has 14 residues. Trimming pared 0 bases from V and 5 bases from J, leaving 10 bases between. The V gene's germline CDR1 is MNHEY and CDR2 SVGEGT. CDR3 amino acids: CASSYSDRSYGYTF. CDR3 nucleotides: TGTGCCAGCAGTTACTCGGACCGATCTTATGGCTACACCTTC.

The J gene is TRBJ1-2, the V gene TRBV4-1; 7 bases agree with TRBD1. Germline CDR1 reads MGHRA; CDR2 reads YSYEKL. Trimming removed 2 bases from V and 8 bases from J; junction bases left unmatched: 8. The CDR3 runs 14 residues. The CDR3 bases are TGCGCCAGCAGCCAAAGACAGGGTTTTCTAGGCTACACCTTC. Translation gives CASSQRQGFLGYTF.

This chain uses TRBV6-2 or TRBV6-3 with TRBJ1-1, with D possibly TRBD1 on 5 matching bases. Trimming shortened V by 0 bases and J by 9 bases, and 17 bases separated the two germline ends. CDR1 and CDR2 from the germline V gene are MNHEY and SVGEGT. The CDR3 is made up of 15 amino acids. Here the CDR3 reads CASSYSRLGPSQAFF. The CDR3 DNA reads as TGTGCCAGCAGTTACTCAAGGTTGGGGCCTTCCCAAGCTTTCTTT.

The rearrangement uses TRBV29-1 and TRBJ1-6, with 8 nucleotides matching TRBD1. Germline values: CDR1 SQVTM, CDR2 ANQGSEA. V lost 4 bases, J lost 7 bases, and 0 bases stayed unmatched. The CDR3 is 12 residues long. The CDR3 sequence: CSVGDRNSPLHF. The CDR3 DNA is TGCAGCGTTGGGGACAGGAATTCACCCCTCCACTTT.

The chain carries TRBV5-1 and TRBJ2-2; TRBD2 matches at 8 bases. This CDR3 region has 17 residues. Germline CDR1 SGHRS, CDR2 YFSETQ. Trimming took 2 bases from V and 0 from J; bases not matched to a gene: 6. The CDR3 bases are TGCGCCAGCAGCTTTGCTAGCGGGTACGCGAACACCGGGGAGCTGTTTTTT. Its translation is CASSFASGYANTGELFF.

V usage is TRBV7-2 and J usage is TRBJ2-7; D may be TRBD1 (5 bases). CDR1 SGHTA and CDR2 FQGNSA come from the germline V gene. The CDR3 spans 14 residues. Trimming pared 5 bases from V and 7 bases from J, leaving 18 bases between. The CDR3, as DNA: TGTGCCAGCAGCCCCGAAGGGGCCCAAGCAGAGCAGTACTTC. Translation gives CASSPEGAQAEQYF.

The chain uses TRBV6-5 and TRBJ1-4, with D possibly being TRBD1 (5 bases). Germline assignment: CDR1 MNHEY and CDR2 SVGAGI. CDR3 size: 15 residues. V was cut by 0 bases and J by 8 bases, with 13 bases left in between. The CDR3 loop reads CASSYSIGDPEKLFF. CDR3 sequence (DNA): TGTGCCAGCAGTTACTCGATAGGGGATCCGGAAAAACTGTTTTTT.

The chain employs TRBV14 and TRBJ2-7; possibly TRBD2 for D (6 bases). The V and J ends lost 4 bases and 2 bases respectively, with 15 bases between them. Per the germline V gene, CDR1 is SGHDN and CDR2 is FVKESK. This CDR3 is 15 amino acids long. The CDR3 loop reads CASSLIGTETYEQYF. Here the CDR3 DNA reads TGTGCCAGCAGCCTTATTGGGACTGAAACCTACGAGCAGTACTTC.

The chain joins TRBV7-2 to TRBJ2-7, with a tentative D call TRBD1 (5 bases). This CDR3 spans 14 amino acids. V shed 3 bases and J shed 1 base, with 10 bases lying between them. CDR1 SGHTA and CDR2 FQGNSA come from the germline V gene. CDR3 sequence: CASSFTGGSYEQYF. The CDR3 DNA follows: TGTGCCAGCAGCTTTACAGGTGGTTCCTACGAGCAGTACTTC.

This chain joins TRBV29-1 and TRBJ1-3; D may be TRBD1 (5 bases). The CDR3 covers 14 residues. Germline CDR1 SQVTM, CDR2 ANQGSEA. Trimming shortened V by 5 bases and J by 4 bases, and 15 bases separated the two germline ends. CDR3 sequence reads: CSVNPGNTGNTIYF. The DNA for the CDR3 is TGCAGCGTTAATCCAGGGAATACGGGAAACACCATATATTTT.

For the CDR3, the DNA is TGTGCCAGCTCACCCCTAGCGGGGGCAAACAATGAGCAGTTCTTC. This codes for CASSPLAGANNEQFF. The chain couples TRBV18 to TRBJ2-1, with TRBD2 matching over 10 bases. V shed 3 bases, J shed 5 bases, and the junction held 4 bases outside the gene matches. CDR1 and CDR2 (germline): KGHSH, LQKENI. This CDR3 has 15 amino acids.

The V gene is TRBV5-1, the J gene TRBJ2-3; D unresolved. CDR3 length: 12 residues. Trimming took 7 bases from V and 3 from J, leaving 9 bases between them. Germline CDR1 reads SGHRS; CDR2 reads YFSETQ. Here the CDR3 reads CASCGVTDTQYF. The CDR3 DNA follows: TGCGCCAGCTGTGGGGTTACAGATACGCAGTATTTT.

This chain uses TRBV30 with TRBJ1-2; 8 bases are a match to TRBD1. Germline CDR1 and CDR2: GTSNPN and SVGIG (reference sequence). V shed 7 bases and J 7 bases; nucleotides not matched to a gene: 8. There are 12 residues in the CDR3. CDR3 sequence reads: CALDTGGVGYTF. The CDR3 nucleotides are TGTGCCTTAGACACAGGGGGTGTTGGCTACACCTTC.

The CDR3 DNA follows: TGCGCCAGCAGGGAAACAGGGGATAGCAATCAGCCCCAGCATTTT. Its protein product is CASRETGDSNQPQHF. The gene calls are TRBV5-1 and TRBJ1-5; 7 bases agree with TRBD1. The CDR3 is made up of 15 amino acids. V lost 5 bases, J lost 0 bases, and 5 bases stayed unmatched. Germline V gene sequence: CDR1 SGHRS, CDR2 YFSETQ.